The clone carrying this T cell receptor (beta chain) was recorded at least ten times. The CDR3 length is 13 residues. The ends lost 5 bases at V and 2 bases at J; junction bases unmatched: 5. The germline V gene encodes CDR1 DFQATT and CDR2 SNEGSKA (reference sequence). This sample was included in a study of T cells in Graves' hyperthyroidism and ophthalmopathy. Diagnosis of hyperthyroidism was new in patients aged 18 to 65, and its duration was under 2 months. Used for diagnoses were clinical symptoms, serum thyroxine and TRAb, thyroid ultrasound and orbital computed tomography. Authors of the study amplified TCR beta CDR3 regions from RNA transcripts. The HTBI primer set served for first-round RT-PCR of the TCR CDR3. In TCRdb, the multiplex PCR reads were re-called with MiXCR into one record per CDR3 protein. Of some 770,000 distinct CDR3 sequences listed, around 15% are singletons.

The chain couples TRBV20-1 to TRBJ2-7; TRBD1 matches at 8 bases. This TCR came from a man in his late teens or twenties with Graves' hyperthyroidism. The specimen sequenced was blood. CDR3 sequence: CSAPQGGTYEQYF. As DNA, the CDR3 is TGCAGTGCTCCACAGGGGGGCACCTACGAGCAGTACTTC.